Below, 10 T cell receptor beta chains from the same sample are listed, as sequenced in a study of T cell responses to AZD1222 COVID-19 vaccine. Some clones are missing from TCRdb's copy, which holds only in-frame ones; the method was immunoSEQ multiplex PCR. Among some 110,000 clones listed, roughly 82% were seen once. The sample consisted of peripheral blood, taken on day 0 of AZD1222 vaccination. These receptor sequences come from an adult in good health.

This chain connects TRBV5-1 to TRBJ1-2, with a possible D match to TRBD1 (5 bases). Trimming pared 0 bases from V and 8 bases from J, leaving 17 bases between. The CDR3 runs to 15 residues. Germline V gene lookup returns CDR1 SGHRS and CDR2 YFSETQ. The CDR3 region has the DNA TGCGCCAGCAGCTTGGGCCCGGGGGTGCAGAGGGGCTACACCTTC. The encoded protein is CASSLGPGVQRGYTF.

This clone was detected once. This chain uses TRBV19 with TRBJ2-1; 7 nucleotides match TRBD2. Unmatched junction bases numbered 4, after V lost 4 bases and J lost 4 bases. Germline V gives CDR1 LNHDA, CDR2 SQIVND (reference sequence). CDR3 size: 14 residues. CDR3: CASSTRLAYNEQFF. Written as DNA, the CDR3 is TGTGCCAGTAGTACGCGACTAGCTTACAATGAGCAGTTCTTC.

The chain is built from TRBV6-2 or TRBV6-3 and TRBJ1-1; D remains unclear. The CDR3 runs to 12 residues. Germline V gives CDR1 MNHEY, CDR2 SVGEGT. Trimming stripped 2 bases from V and 4 bases from J, with 5 bases between. CDR3 in DNA: TGTGCCAGCAGTTACCCGAGCACTGAAGCTTTCTTT. Translated: CASSYPSTEAFF.

The chain has TRBV14 and TRBJ1-5; perhaps TRBD1 as D (5 bases). Germline-derived CDR1 and CDR2 are SGHDN and FVKESK. V lost 4 bases and J 7 bases, leaving 8 bases between the germline ends. This CDR3 is built from 12 residues. The CDR3 loop is CASSRGSQPQHF. The CDR3 DNA is TGTGCCAGCAGCCGGGGGTCCCAGCCCCAGCATTTT.

The V and J genes are TRBV2 and TRBJ1-2; perhaps TRBD1 as D (6 bases). CDR1 is SNHLY, CDR2 FYNNEI, per germline. Trimming took off 5 bases at V and 3 bases at J, with 16 bases between the two ends. The CDR3 sequence is 15 residues long. The CDR3 spells CASSRDTYADYGYTF. CDR3 nucleotides: TGTGCCAGCAGTCGGGACACGTATGCTGACTATGGCTACACCTTC.

The V and J genes are TRBV5-5 and TRBJ1-2, with a tentative D call TRBD1 (5 bases). Germline V CDR1 and CDR2: SGHKS, YYEKEE (reference sequence). Between the trimmed V and J ends, which lost 3 bases and 1 base, there was a span of 10 bases. This CDR3 spans 14 amino acids. The CDR3 bases are TGTGCCAGCAGCTGGGACGTTGGTAACTATGGCTACACCTTC. It codes for CASSWDVGNYGYTF.

The chain links TRBV6-5 to TRBJ1-4; D is unresolved. V lost 6 bases, J lost 8 bases, and 13 bases lay in between. Per germline, CDR1 MNHEY and CDR2 SVGAGI. The CDR3 has 13 amino acids. The CDR3 DNA reads as TGTGCCAGCAGCCAATCAGGAAAAGAAAAACTGTTTTTT. It translates to CASSQSGKEKLFF.

The J gene is TRBJ1-3, the V gene TRBV19; the match to TRBD1 covers 8 bases. Trimming cost V 6 bases and J 4 bases; bases outside gene matches: 11. The CDR3 runs to 16 residues. Germline V CDR1 and CDR2: LNHDA, SQIVND (reference sequence). The CDR3 sequence: CASSYPRRTGGNTIYF. The CDR3 nucleotides read TGTGCCAGTAGCTATCCGCGACGGACAGGGGGAAACACCATATATTTT.

This clone was seen a few times. This chain uses TRBV7-2 with TRBJ1-2, with TRBD1 matching 8 bases. J lost 8 bases, V lost 5 bases, and 10 bases had no gene match. Germline CDR1 reads SGHTA; CDR2 reads FQGNSA. The CDR3 extends over 14 amino acids. The DNA for the CDR3 is TGTGCCAGCAGCCATGGACAGGGAGTGTGGGGCTACACCTTC. Protein: CASSHGQGVWGYTF.

V gene TRBV11-2 combines with J gene TRBJ2-7, with D perhaps TRBD1 or TRBD2 (7 bases each). CDR3 length equals 14 residues. Deletions cut 5 bases from V and 0 bases from J, with 11 bases between. Germline V CDR1 and CDR2: SGHAT, FQNNGV. CDR3 residues: CASSRGDSSYEQYF. CDR3 DNA: TGTGCCAGCAGCCGGGGGGACAGCTCCTACGAGCAGTACTTC.